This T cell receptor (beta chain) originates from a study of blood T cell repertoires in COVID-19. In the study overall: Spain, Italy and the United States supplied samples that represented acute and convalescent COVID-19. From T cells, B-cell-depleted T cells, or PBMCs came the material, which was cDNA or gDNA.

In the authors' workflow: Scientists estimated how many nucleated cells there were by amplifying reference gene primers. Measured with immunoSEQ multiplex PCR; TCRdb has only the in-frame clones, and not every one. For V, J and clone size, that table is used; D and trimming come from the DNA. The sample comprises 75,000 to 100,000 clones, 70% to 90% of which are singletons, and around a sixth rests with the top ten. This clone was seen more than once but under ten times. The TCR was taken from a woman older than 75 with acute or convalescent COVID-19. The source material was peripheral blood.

CDR3 loop: CASSYGGPNEKLFF. The CDR3 region has the DNA TGTGCCAGCAGTTATGGGGGCCCTAATGAAAAACTGTTTTTT. The gene calls are TRBV6-2 or TRBV6-3 and TRBJ1-4; a weak D match, TRBD1 (6 bases). The CDR3 runs 14 residues. V dropped 3 bases and J dropped 3 bases, with 8 bases sitting between them. Looked up from germline, CDR1 is MNHEY and CDR2 is SVGEGT.